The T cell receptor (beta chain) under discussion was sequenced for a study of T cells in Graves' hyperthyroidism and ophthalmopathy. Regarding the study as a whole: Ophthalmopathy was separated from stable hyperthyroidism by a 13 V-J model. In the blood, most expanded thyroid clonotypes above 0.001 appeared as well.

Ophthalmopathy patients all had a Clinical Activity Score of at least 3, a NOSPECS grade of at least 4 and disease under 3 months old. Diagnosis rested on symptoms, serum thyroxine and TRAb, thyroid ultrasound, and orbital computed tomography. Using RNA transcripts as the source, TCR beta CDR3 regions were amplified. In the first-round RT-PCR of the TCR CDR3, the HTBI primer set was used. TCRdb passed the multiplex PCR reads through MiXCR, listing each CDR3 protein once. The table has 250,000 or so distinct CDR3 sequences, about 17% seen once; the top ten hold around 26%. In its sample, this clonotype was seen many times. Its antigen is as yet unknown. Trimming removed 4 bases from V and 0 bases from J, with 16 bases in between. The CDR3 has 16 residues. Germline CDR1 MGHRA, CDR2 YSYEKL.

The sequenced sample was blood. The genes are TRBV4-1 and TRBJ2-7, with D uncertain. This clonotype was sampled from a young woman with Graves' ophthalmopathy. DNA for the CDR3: TGCGCCAGCAGCCCCCGACCCTACAGACGCTCCTACGAGCAGTACTTC. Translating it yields CASSPRPYRRSYEQYF.